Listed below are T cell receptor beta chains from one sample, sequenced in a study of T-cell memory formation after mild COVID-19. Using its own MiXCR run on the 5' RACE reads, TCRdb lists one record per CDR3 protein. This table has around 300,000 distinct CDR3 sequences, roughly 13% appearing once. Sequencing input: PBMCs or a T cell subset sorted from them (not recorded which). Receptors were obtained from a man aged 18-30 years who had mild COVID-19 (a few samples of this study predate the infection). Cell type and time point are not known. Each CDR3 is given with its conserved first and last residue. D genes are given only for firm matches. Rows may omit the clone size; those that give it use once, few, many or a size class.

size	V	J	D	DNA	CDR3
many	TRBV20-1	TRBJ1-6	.	TGCAGTGCTGTCCAGGGCTCACGGGGTTCACCCCTCCACTTT	CSAVQGSRGSPLHF
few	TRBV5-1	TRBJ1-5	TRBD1	TGCGCCAGCAGCTGGGGGGGACAGTCCACGGAGCCCCAGCATTTT	CASSWGGQSTEPQHF
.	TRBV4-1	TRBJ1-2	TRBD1	TGCGCCAGCAGCCAACCCGACAGGGGGGACTATGGCTACACCTTC	CASSQPDRGDYGYTF
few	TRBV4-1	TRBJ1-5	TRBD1	TGCGCCAGCAGCCAACAGGGGGAGAATCAGCCCCAGCATTTT	CASSQQGENQPQHF
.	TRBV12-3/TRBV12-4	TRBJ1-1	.	TGTGCCAGCAGTTTTCGGAGGCTGATGAACACTGAAGCTTTCTTT	CASSFRRLMNTEAFF
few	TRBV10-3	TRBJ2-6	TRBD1	TGTGCCATCAGTGAGTCGGACAGGGCTGCAATCGGGGCCAACGTCCTGACTTTC	CAISESDRAAIGANVLTF
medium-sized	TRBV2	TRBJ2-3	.	TGTGCCAGCAGTGAAGTGCCAGGATGGGATACGCAGTATTTT	CASSEVPGWDTQYF
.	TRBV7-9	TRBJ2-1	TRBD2	TGTGCCAGCAGGGCGGGGGTAGGGAATGAGCAGTTCTTC	CASRAGVGNEQFF
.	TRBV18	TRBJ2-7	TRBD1	TGTGCCAGCTCGCCTCTGGGGACAGGGGACCACGAGCAGTACTTC	CASSPLGTGDHEQYF
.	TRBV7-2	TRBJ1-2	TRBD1	TGTGCCAGCAGCTTAATGGACAGGTTCAACACCTTC	CASSLMDRFNTF
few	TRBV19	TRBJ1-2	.	TGTGCCAGTAGTATAGGCAGGGCGTTACGTGGCTACACCTTC	CASSIGRALRGYTF
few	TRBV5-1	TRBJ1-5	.	TGCGCCAGCAGCCCCGGTGAGGGAAGCAATCAGCCCCAGCATTTT	CASSPGEGSNQPQHF
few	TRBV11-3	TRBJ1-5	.	TGTGCCAGCAGCTTAGATCCCCCTCCCCCGAATTTT	CASSLDPPPPNF
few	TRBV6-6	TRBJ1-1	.	TGTGCCAGCAGCCATCAGGTGACTGAAGCTTTCTTT	CASSHQVTEAFF
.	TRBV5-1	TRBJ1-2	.	TGCGCCAGCAGCTTAGTTTCCCGGAATGGCTACACCTTC	CASSLVSRNGYTF
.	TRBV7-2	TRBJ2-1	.	TGTGCCAGCAGCTCCGATAGGGATTCGTGGGTGCAGTTCTTC	CASSSDRDSWVQFF